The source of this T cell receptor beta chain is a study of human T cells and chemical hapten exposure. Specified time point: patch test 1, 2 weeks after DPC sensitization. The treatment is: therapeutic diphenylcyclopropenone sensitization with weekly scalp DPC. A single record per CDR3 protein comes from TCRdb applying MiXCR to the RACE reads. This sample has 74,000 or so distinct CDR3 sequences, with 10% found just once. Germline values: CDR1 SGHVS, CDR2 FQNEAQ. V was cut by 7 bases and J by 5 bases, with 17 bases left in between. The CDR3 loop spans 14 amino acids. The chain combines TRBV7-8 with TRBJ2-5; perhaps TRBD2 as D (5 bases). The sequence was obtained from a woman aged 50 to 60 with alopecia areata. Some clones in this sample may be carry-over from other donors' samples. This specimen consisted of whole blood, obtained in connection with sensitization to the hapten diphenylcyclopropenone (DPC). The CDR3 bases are TGTGCCAGCATCCCCTGGCGGGTCGGGGAGACCCAGTACTTC. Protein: CASIPWRVGETQYF.